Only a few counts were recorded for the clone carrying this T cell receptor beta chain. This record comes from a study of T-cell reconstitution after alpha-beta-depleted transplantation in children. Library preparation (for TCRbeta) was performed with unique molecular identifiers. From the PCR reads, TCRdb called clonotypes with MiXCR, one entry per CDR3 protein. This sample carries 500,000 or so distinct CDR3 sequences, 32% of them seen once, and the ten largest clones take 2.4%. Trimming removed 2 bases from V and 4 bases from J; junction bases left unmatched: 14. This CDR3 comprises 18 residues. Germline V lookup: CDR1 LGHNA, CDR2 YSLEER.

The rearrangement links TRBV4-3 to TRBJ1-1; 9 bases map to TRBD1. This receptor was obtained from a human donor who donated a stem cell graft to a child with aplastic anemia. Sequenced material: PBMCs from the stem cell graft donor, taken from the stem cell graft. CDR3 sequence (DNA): TGCGCCAGCAGCCAATCTATAGAACAGGGGGCCCTGGGCACTGAAGCTTTCTTT. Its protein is CASSQSIEQGALGTEAFF.